This T cell receptor beta chain was recovered during a study of blood T cells in healthy people across ages. A second PCR of 7 to 11 cycles used a sample-barcoded 5' primer and a J-beta primer mix. TCRdb re-derived calls from the 5' RACE reads in MiXCR, one entry per CDR3 protein. The sample yields roughly 720,000 distinct CDR3 sequences, about 53% seen once. Study outcomes and limitations: One million T cells yielded diversity estimates that were considered underestimates. As naive T cell percentage varied, TCR beta diversity correlated strongly with it.

This CDR3 has 15 amino acids. Details on this clonotype: Its antigen remains unidentified.

The V call is TRBV12-3 or TRBV12-4, the J call TRBJ2-4; D is possibly TRBD1 (6 bases). The end of the DNA aligns better with TRBJ2-7, so the J call may be wrong. Material for sequencing was blood. The clonotype originates from an elderly man in good health. The chain's CDR3 is CASSPYRTVHYEQYF. The CDR3 DNA is TGTGCCAGCAGCCCGTACCGGACAGTCCACTACGAGCAGTACTTC.